The 29 T cell receptor beta chains below come from one sample, sequenced in a study of blood T cell repertoires in COVID-19. TCRdb's table, derived via immunoSEQ multiplex PCR, lists solely in-frame clones and lacks some. The sample lists around 140,000 clones, around 85% occurring once. The source material was peripheral blood. The source is an elderly woman with acute or convalescent COVID-19.

V usage is TRBV4-1 and J usage is TRBJ2-3, with 7 bases that match TRBD2. The germline V gene encodes CDR1 MGHRA and CDR2 YSYEKL. The trim removed 0 bases at V and 1 base at J, leaving 7 bases unmatched. There are 17 residues in the CDR3. Here the CDR3 DNA reads TGCGCCAGCAGCCAAGAGGGGCGAGCGGGGCGCACAGATACGCAGTATTTT. This gives the protein CASSQEGRAGRTDTQYF.

The sample holds one count of this clone. V is TRBV6-6 and J is TRBJ1-6, with D possibly being TRBD1 (5 bases). Germline CDR1 reads MNHNY; CDR2 reads SVGAGI (reference sequence). The CDR3 spans 16 residues. V lost 2 bases and J lost 5, with 13 bases in between. For the CDR3, the DNA is TGTGCCAGCAGTTACGGATTGGGGCAGAATAATTCACCCCTCCACTTT. Residues: CASSYGLGQNNSPLHF.

This chain links TRBV29-1 with TRBJ2-1; TRBD2 is a possible D gene (7 bases). Germline V gene sequence: CDR1 SQVTM, CDR2 ANQGSEA. The CDR3 extends over 13 amino acids. The germline V and J ends were trimmed by 1 base and 7 bases, with 11 bases remaining between them. The CDR3 region has the DNA TGCAGCGTTGAAGGGGGAGGGGGTAATGAGCAGTTCTTC. Translated, it gives CSVEGGGGNEQFF.

The chain is built from TRBV6-2 or TRBV6-3 and TRBJ2-7; 12 nucleotides align to TRBD2. V lost 4 bases, J lost 0 bases, and 7 bases stayed unmatched. Per germline, CDR1 MNHEY and CDR2 SVGEGT. This CDR3 spans 17 amino acids. The CDR3 sequence is CASSSLRTSGTSYEQYF. The CDR3 nucleotides are TGTGCCAGCAGTTCACTGAGGACTAGCGGGACCTCCTACGAGCAGTACTTC.

The rearrangement joins TRBV20-1 to TRBJ2-7; 9 bases fit TRBD1. Germline V gene data show CDR1 as DFQATT and CDR2 as SNEGSKA (reference sequence). V was clipped by 5 bases and J by 4 bases; unmatched bases: 0. The CDR3 runs to 11 residues. The CDR3: CSADRGYEQYF. DNA for the CDR3: TGCAGTGCTGACAGGGGGTACGAGCAGTACTTC.

This clone has more than one count but fewer than ten. CDR3 coding DNA: TGTGCCAGCAGCCGGGAACTAGCGGGAATCTACGAGCAGTACTTC. It specifies CASSRELAGIYEQYF. This rearrangement joins TRBV4-2 to TRBJ2-7, with 10 bases identical to TRBD2. This CDR3 region has 15 residues. Germline V gives CDR1 LGHNA, CDR2 YNFKEQ. Unmatched junction bases numbered 6, after V lost 4 bases and J lost 3 bases.

The CDR3, as DNA: TGCGCCAGCAGTCACTCCGGACAGATCGTGAACACTGAAGCTTTCTTT. This sequence encodes CASSHSGQIVNTEAFF. The chain combines TRBV23-1 with TRBJ1-1, with a weak D call TRBD1 (6 bases). Being an ORF, TRBV23-1 has a function that is uncertain. CDR3 length equals 16 residues. Trimming left V 3 bases short and J 0 bases short, with 14 bases between.

This rearrangement joins TRBV19 to TRBJ1-2, with 9 bases that match TRBD1. The V gene end was trimmed by 10 bases and the J gene end by 4 bases; junction bases not matched to a gene: 10. This CDR3 comprises 14 residues. Germline values: CDR1 LNHDA, CDR2 SQIVND (reference sequence). CDR3 residues: CATRLGQGSYGYTF. DNA of the CDR3: TGTGCCACCCGACTCGGACAGGGGAGCTATGGCTACACCTTC. Looking up the rest from reference TRBV19 and TRBJ1-2 gives the full variable domain: DGGITQSPKYLFRKEGQNVTLSCEQNLNHDAMYWYRQDPGQGLRLIYYSQIVNDFQKGDIAEGYSVSREKKESFPLTVTSAQKNPTAFYLCATRLGQGSYGYTFGSGTRLTVV.

The rearrangement uses TRBV2 and TRBJ2-7; 9 bases agree with TRBD2. Germline CDR1 is SNHLY and CDR2 is FYNNEI. The CDR3 loop spans 15 amino acids. V was clipped by 4 bases and J by 1 base; unmatched bases: 5. The CDR3 nucleotides are TGTGCCAGCAGTGGAGGACTAGCGTATTCCTACGAGCAGTACTTC. It is translated as CASSGGLAYSYEQYF.

There are many counts of this clone. The chain couples TRBV27 to TRBJ2-1; no reliable D call. The CDR3 has 11 amino acids. Germline V CDR1 and CDR2: MNHEY, SMNVEV (reference sequence). The V end lost 3 bases, the J end lost 10 bases, and 7 bases lay between the germline ends. CDR3: CASSFGPEQFF. The DNA of the CDR3 is TGTGCCAGCAGTTTTGGCCCCGAGCAGTTCTTC.

The rearrangement joins TRBV18 to TRBJ2-7, with 12 bases aligning to TRBD1. The germline V gene has CDR1 KGHSH and CDR2 LQKENI. There are 15 residues in the CDR3. Trimming took 6 bases from V and 7 from J; bases not matched to a gene: 10. The CDR3 DNA sequence: TGTGCCAGCTCCCGGCAAGGGACAGGGGGCTGGGAGCAGTACTTC. Its protein is CASSRQGTGGWEQYF.

This clone occurred once. The chain is built from TRBV7-2 and TRBJ2-7; 10 nucleotides agree with TRBD1. After removal of 5 bases from V and 3 bases from J, the junction contained 7 bases not matched to a gene. This CDR3 has 15 amino acids. Germline CDR1 and CDR2: SGHTA and FQGNSA. CDR3 sequence reads: CASSQTGQGHYEQYF. The CDR3 bases are TGTGCCAGCAGCCAAACGGGACAGGGGCACTACGAGCAGTACTTC.

The CDR3 loop is CASSLGGILYEQYF. The CDR3 bases are TGTGCCAGCAGCTTAGGCGGGATACTCTACGAGCAGTACTTC. V usage is TRBV13 and J usage is TRBJ2-7; possible D gene TRBD2, 5 bases. Trimming removed 0 bases from V and 3 bases from J, with 9 bases in between. Germline V lookup: CDR1 PRHDT, CDR2 FYEKMQ (reference sequence). CDR3 size: 14 residues.

The chain is built from TRBV3-1 (or the pseudogene TRBV3-2) and TRBJ1-6; D may be TRBD1 (6 bases). CDR3 length: 15 amino acids. Trimming removed 1 base from V and 9 bases from J, with 13 bases in between. CDR1 is LGHDT, CDR2 YNNKEL, per germline (reference sequence). The CDR3 DNA reads TGTGCCAGCAGCCAAGCTTGGGGGGGCAGTTCACCCCTCCACTTT. It encodes CASSQAWGGSSPLHF.

The CDR3 loop is CASSLVYTSGENEQFF. DNA for the CDR3: TGTGCCAGCAGCTTAGTTTATACTAGCGGAGAGAATGAGCAGTTCTTC. The chain links TRBV7-9 to TRBJ2-1; 8 nucleotides agree with TRBD2. This CDR3 region has 16 residues. Trimming removed 1 base from V and 7 bases from J; junction bases left unmatched: 9. Germline lookup yields CDR1 SEHNR and CDR2 FQNEAQ (reference sequence).

The chain couples TRBV5-4 to TRBJ1-2; 11 bases map to TRBD1. The germline V gene encodes CDR1 SGHNT and CDR2 YYREEE (reference sequence). V lost 4 bases, J lost 4 bases, and 6 bases stayed unmatched. The CDR3 is 15 residues long. This CDR3 is CASSQRTGGSYGYTF. Here the CDR3 DNA reads TGTGCCAGCAGCCAACGGACAGGGGGCAGCTATGGCTACACCTTC.

J is TRBJ1-2 and V is TRBV7-9; a weak D match, TRBD1 (6 bases). Germline assignment: CDR1 SEHNR and CDR2 FQNEAQ (reference sequence). Trimming took 8 bases from V and 6 from J, leaving 22 bases between them. This CDR3 is 15 amino acids long. The CDR3 loop reads CASSAVGAGAHGYTF. As DNA, the CDR3 is TGTGCCAGCTCCGCGGTGGGGGCCGGGGCACATGGCTACACCTTC.

The chain uses TRBV5-5 and TRBJ1-3; tentative D call: TRBD1 (6 bases). Germline values: CDR1 SGHKS, CDR2 YYEKEE (reference sequence). V was cut by 2 bases and J by 2 bases, with 8 bases left in between. The CDR3 has 14 residues. In DNA form, the CDR3 reads TGTGCCAGCAGCTTCCAGGGGACTGGAAACACCATATATTTT. It yields the protein CASSFQGTGNTIYF.

V is TRBV5-1 and J is TRBJ2-1; 8 nucleotides match TRBD1. This CDR3 region has 16 residues. From germline, CDR1 is SGHRS and CDR2 YFSETQ. Losses at the gene ends were 3 bases for V and 3 bases for J; bases not matched to a gene: 8. CDR3 DNA: TGCGCCAGCAGCTCATCTACCGGGACAGGCTACAATGAGCAGTTCTTC. Protein product: CASSSSTGTGYNEQFF.

The V gene is TRBV2, the J gene TRBJ1-1; D is perhaps TRBD1 (5 bases). CDR1 is SNHLY and CDR2 is FYNNEI in the germline V gene. V lost 7 bases and J lost 5, with 11 bases in between. This CDR3 spans 12 amino acids. Here the CDR3 reads CASNRRGTEAFF. The CDR3 bases are TGTGCCAGCAATCGGAGGGGTACTGAAGCTTTCTTT.

The sample holds one count of this clone. The V call is TRBV29-1, the J call TRBJ2-7; 7 nucleotides line up with TRBD1. CDR1 is SQVTM, CDR2 ANQGSEA, per germline. Trimming took 7 bases from V and 6 from J; bases not matched to a gene: 12. The CDR3 is 13 residues long. The CDR3 loop reads CSGLQGTTLEQYF. The DNA for the CDR3 is TGCAGCGGGCTACAGGGGACCACCCTCGAGCAGTACTTC.

The chain links TRBV27 to TRBJ1-6; tentatively, D is TRBD1 (6 bases). V shed 3 bases and J shed 0 bases, with 15 bases lying between them. Germline CDR1 and CDR2: MNHEY and SMNVEV (reference sequence). This CDR3 region has 18 residues. The CDR3: CASSLGARESSYNSPLHF. For the CDR3, the DNA is TGTGCCAGCAGTTTGGGGGCCAGGGAGAGCTCCTATAATTCACCCCTCCACTTT.

This clone occurred a few times. The rearrangement uses TRBV3-1 (or the pseudogene TRBV3-2) and TRBJ1-1, with a weak D call TRBD1 (6 bases). Trimming removed 1 base from V and 2 bases from J, with 8 bases in between. The CDR3 totals 14 residues. The germline V gene has CDR1 LGHDT and CDR2 YNNKEL (reference sequence). The CDR3 DNA sequence: TGTGCCAGCAGCCAAGTGGGGGCAAACACTGAAGCTTTCTTT. Its translation is CASSQVGANTEAFF.

J is TRBJ1-1 and V is TRBV9, with D uncertain. V shed 4 bases and J shed 0 bases, with 7 bases lying between them. The CDR3 has 13 amino acids. In germline, CDR1 is SGDLS, CDR2 YYNGEE. The CDR3, as DNA: TGTGCCAGCAGCCCCCTATTGAACACTGAAGCTTTCTTT. This encodes CASSPLLNTEAFF. The full variable domain, in which reference TRBV9 and TRBJ1-1 provide the parts outside the CDR3, is DSGVTQTPKHLITATGQRVTLRCSPRSGDLSVYWYQQSLDQGLQFLIQYYNGEERAKGNILERFSAQQFPDLHSELNLSSLELGDSALYFCASSPLLNTEAFFGQGTRLTVV.

The rearrangement uses TRBV9 and TRBJ1-3; 7 bases agree with TRBD1. Germline V gene data show CDR1 as SGDLS and CDR2 as YYNGEE. Losses at the gene ends were 4 bases for V and 1 base for J; bases not matched to a gene: 2. The CDR3 is 14 residues long. The CDR3 loop reads CASSTTGSGNTIYF. DNA for the CDR3: TGTGCCAGCAGCACGACAGGGTCTGGAAACACCATATATTTT.

The rearrangement joins TRBV6-5 to TRBJ2-3; 8 positions agree with TRBD2. CDR3 length: 15 amino acids. V was pared by 2 bases and J by 5 bases, with 6 bases of the junction left unmatched. The V gene's germline CDR1 is MNHEY and CDR2 SVGAGI. The CDR3 nucleotides are TGTGCCAGCAGTTACGGCCGGACTAGCCTAGATACGCAGTATTTT. Translation gives CASSYGRTSLDTQYF.

This clone was seen more than once but under ten times. V and J are TRBV4-3 and TRBJ2-7, with TRBD2 as a possible D gene (6 bases). Germline CDR1 LGHNA, CDR2 YSLEER. This CDR3 is 16 amino acids long. Between the trimmed V and J ends, which lost 0 bases and 2 bases, there was a span of 14 bases. CDR3 region: CASSQESSPGAYEQYF. Written as DNA, the CDR3 is TGCGCCAGCAGCCAAGAATCGAGCCCGGGAGCCTACGAGCAGTACTTC.

The V gene is TRBV4-1, the J gene TRBJ2-5, with TRBD2 as a possible D gene (7 bases). V was pared by 2 bases and J by 1 base, with 17 bases between. The germline V gene has CDR1 MGHRA and CDR2 YSYEKL. The CDR3 loop spans 17 amino acids. This chain's CDR3 is CASSQIGGGRSQETQYF. CDR3 nucleotide sequence: TGCGCCAGCAGCCAAATTGGGGGGGGGCGATCCCAAGAGACCCAGTACTTC.

The rearrangement links TRBV19 to TRBJ2-7; 8 bases map to TRBD1. With 5 bases clipped from V and 0 bases from J, the junction kept 6 bases outside the gene matches. CDR3 length equals 15 residues. The germline V gene has CDR1 LNHDA and CDR2 SQIVND (reference sequence). CDR3 sequence reads: CASSPRDRISYEQYF. CDR3 in DNA: TGTGCCAGTAGTCCGAGGGACAGGATCTCCTACGAGCAGTACTTC. Using reference TRBV19 and TRBJ2-7 for the parts outside the CDR3, the full variable domain is DGGITQSPKYLFRKEGQNVTLSCEQNLNHDAMYWYRQDPGQGLRLIYYSQIVNDFQKGDIAEGYSVSREKKESFPLTVTSAQKNPTAFYLCASSPRDRISYEQYFGPGTRLTVT.